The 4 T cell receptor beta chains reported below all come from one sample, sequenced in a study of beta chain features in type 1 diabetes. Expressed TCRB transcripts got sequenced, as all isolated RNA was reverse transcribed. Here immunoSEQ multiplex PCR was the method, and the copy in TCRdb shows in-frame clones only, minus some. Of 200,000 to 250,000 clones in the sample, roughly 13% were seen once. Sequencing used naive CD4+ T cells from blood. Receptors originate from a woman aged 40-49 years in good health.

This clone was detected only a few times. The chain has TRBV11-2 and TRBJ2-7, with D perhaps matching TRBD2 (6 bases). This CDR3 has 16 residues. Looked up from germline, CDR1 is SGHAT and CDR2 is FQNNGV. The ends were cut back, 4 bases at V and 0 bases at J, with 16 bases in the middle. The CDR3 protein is CASSSIKGLISYEQYF. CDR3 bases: TGTGCCAGCAGCTCAATAAAGGGACTGATCTCCTACGAGCAGTACTTC.

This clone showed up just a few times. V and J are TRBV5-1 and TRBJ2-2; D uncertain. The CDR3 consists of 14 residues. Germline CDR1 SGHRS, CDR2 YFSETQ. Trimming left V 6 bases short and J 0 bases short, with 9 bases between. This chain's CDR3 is CASTPTPNTGELFF. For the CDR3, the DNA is TGCGCCAGCACCCCGACACCGAACACCGGGGAGCTGTTTTTT.

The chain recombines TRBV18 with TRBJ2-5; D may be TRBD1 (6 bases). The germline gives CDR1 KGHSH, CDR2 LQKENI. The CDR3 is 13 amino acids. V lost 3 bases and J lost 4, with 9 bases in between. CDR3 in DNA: TGTGCCAGCTCACCGTTGGGGGCAGAGACCCAGTACTTC. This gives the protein CASSPLGAETQYF.

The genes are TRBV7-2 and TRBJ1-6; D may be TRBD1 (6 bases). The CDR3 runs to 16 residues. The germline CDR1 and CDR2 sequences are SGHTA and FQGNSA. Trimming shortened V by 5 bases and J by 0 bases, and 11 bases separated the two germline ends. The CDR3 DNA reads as TGTGCCAGCAGCCCCACAGGGAGCTCCTATAATTCACCCCTCCACTTT. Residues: CASSPTGSSYNSPLHF.